A single T cell receptor beta chain is shown here with its context. The antigen remains unidentified. This sample is part of a study of beta chain features in type 1 diabetes. General study points: Shorter templates might be favored by PCR, and equally so in patients and in controls. Type 1 diabetes patients had TCRB CDR3s that were shorter (moderately but significantly so) in all four CD4+ subsets.

The isolated RNA, all of it, was reverse transcribed, so expressed TCRB transcripts were what got sequenced. Some clones are missing from TCRdb's copy, which holds only in-frame ones; the method was immunoSEQ multiplex PCR. The data hold 200,000 to 300,000 clones, with 20% observed a single time. Sorted CD4+ subsets: naive, central memory, regulatory, stem cell-like memory (CD45RO/CCR7/CD25/CD127/CD95/CD27 panel). The TCR sequence derives from a woman between 40 and 50 years old with type 1 diabetes. The sample consisted of naive CD4+ T cells from blood.

This CDR3 is CASSSFGQSSGYTF. CDR3 DNA sequence: TGTGCCAGCAGTTCGTTTGGACAGTCGAGTGGCTACACCTTC. The chain joins TRBV6-6 to TRBJ1-2; tentatively, D is TRBD1 (6 bases). Germline V CDR1 and CDR2: MNHNY, SVGAGI (reference sequence). The CDR3 length is 14 residues. Trimming removed 4 bases at V and 7 bases at J, with 16 bases between.